This entry is about one T cell receptor beta chain. Its target is unknown. This record belongs to a study of T cell responses to AZD1222 COVID-19 vaccine. Study-wide results and limits: Spike-specific TCR breadth rose after two AZD1222 doses, and depth rose as well. Unmutated variant regions reportedly attract nearly half of all spike-specific TCRs. Donors, mostly white British, included more females; clonal diversity was possibly underestimated. Only six AZD1222 recipients tested seropositive at baseline.

The repertoire was sequenced with immunoSEQ multiplex PCR; TCRdb's copy has only in-frame clones and lacks some. The sample contains 150,000 to 200,000 clones, just over 90% of which appear only once. Sequenced here: peripheral blood, sampled on day 0 of AZD1222 vaccination. This sequence was found in an adult in good health.

CDR3 residues: CASSQDSVSRALGTDTQYF. DNA of the CDR3: TGTGCCAGCAGCCAAGATTCGGTCAGTAGGGCCTTGGGAACAGATACGCAGTATTTT. The V and J genes are TRBV3-1 (or the pseudogene TRBV3-2) and TRBJ2-3, with D unclear. From germline, CDR1 is LGHDT and CDR2 YNNKEL (reference sequence). The CDR3 has 19 residues. Trimming pared 0 bases from V and 3 bases from J, leaving 22 bases between.